The 29 T cell receptor beta chains listed next were all sequenced from one sample in a study of glioma-infiltrating T cells after dendritic cell vaccination. The assay was immunoSEQ multiplex PCR, and TCRdb's table has in-frame clones only and misses some. The sample includes 55,000 to 75,000 clones, roughly 80% seen only once; the top ten take approximately 15%. Time point in this sample: after dendritic cell vaccination, including at tumor progression/relapse. The starting material was blood, obtained after dendritic cell vaccination. The origin of the receptors is a human donor with glioblastoma.

This clone was observed a few times. V usage is TRBV2 and J usage is TRBJ1-6; 7 bases match TRBD1. The CDR3 consists of 14 residues. Germline CDR1 reads SNHLY; CDR2 reads FYNNEI. V was clipped by 9 bases and J by 9 bases; unmatched bases: 11. CDR3 nucleotide sequence: TGTGCCAGTAAGACAGGGAATCTGGCTTCACCCCTCCACTTT. Encoded protein: CASKTGNLASPLHF.

The J gene is TRBJ1-1, the V gene TRBV7-3; the D gene is possibly TRBD1 (5 bases). Germline CDR1 is SGHTA and CDR2 is FQGTGA. V gave up 2 bases and J gave up 3 bases, with 7 bases separating them. CDR3 length: 13 amino acids. CDR3: CASSLQGDTEAFF. DNA of the CDR3: TGTGCCAGCAGCTTACAGGGTGACACTGAAGCTTTCTTT.

The genes are TRBV7-2 and TRBJ1-1; a weak D match, TRBD1 (6 bases). CDR1 is SGHTA and CDR2 is FQGNSA in the germline V gene. This CDR3 contains 12 residues. The CDR3 sequence: CATVQGNTEAFF. CDR3 DNA sequence: TGTGCTACGGTACAGGGGAACACTGAAGCTTTCTTT.

This chain joins TRBV2 and TRBJ1-3; D remains ambiguous. The V and J ends lost 3 bases and 4 bases respectively, with 7 bases between them. The V gene's germline CDR1 is SNHLY and CDR2 FYNNEI. This CDR3 spans 13 amino acids. CDR3 amino acids: CASSELEGNTIYF. The DNA of the CDR3 is TGTGCCAGCAGTGAGCTGGAGGGAAACACCATATATTTT.

The count of this clone is one. This CDR3 is CASSVLTGQELYGYTF. The DNA for the CDR3 is TGTGCCAGCAGCGTTCTCACGGGACAAGAACTCTATGGCTACACCTTC. The rearrangement uses TRBV9 and TRBJ1-2; perhaps TRBD1 as D (6 bases). CDR1 and CDR2 (germline): SGDLS, YYNGEE. V lost 2 bases and J 4 bases, leaving 18 bases between the germline ends. This CDR3 region has 16 residues.

This chain uses TRBV7-2 with TRBJ2-3, with 11 bases matching TRBD2. The CDR3 extends over 15 amino acids. Germline lookup yields CDR1 SGHTA and CDR2 FQGNSA. The trim removed 2 bases at V and 4 bases at J, leaving 2 bases unmatched. The CDR3, as DNA: TGTGCCAGCAGCTTAATTAGCGGGGGGGCAGATACGCAGTATTTT. As protein: CASSLISGGADTQYF. The whole variable domain, remainder taken from reference TRBV7-2 and TRBJ2-3, is GAGVSQSPSNKVTEKGKDVELRCDPISGHTALYWYRQSLGQGLEFLIYFQGNSAPDKSGLPSDRFSAERTGGSVSTLTIQRTQQEDSAVYLCASSLISGGADTQYFGPGTRLTVL.

The chain combines TRBV2 with TRBJ2-5, with TRBD2 matching over 9 bases. The CDR3 is 15 amino acids. CDR1 is SNHLY and CDR2 is FYNNEI in the germline V gene. The J segment lost 6 bases and the V segment lost 5 bases, leaving 10 bases of the junction unmatched. The CDR3 region has the DNA TGTGCCAGCAGTCCCCCGGTAGCGGGGGACCAGACCCAGTACTTC. This sequence encodes CASSPPVAGDQTQYF.

The chain has TRBV4-1 and TRBJ2-1, with 9 bases matching TRBD2. Germline CDR1 MGHRA, CDR2 YSYEKL. The V segment lost 1 base and the J segment 16 bases; nucleotides outside the gene matches: 11. The CDR3 extends over 14 amino acids. CDR3 protein: CASSQASSGDVLFF. CDR3 sequence (DNA): TGCGCCAGCAGCCAAGCTTCTAGCGGGGATGTGCTTTTCTTC.

The chain joins TRBV5-6 to TRBJ1-2; TRBD1 matches at 9 bases. Germline values: CDR1 SGHDT, CDR2 YYEEEE. The CDR3 runs to 15 residues. V lost 2 bases to trimming and J lost 0 bases; unmatched junction nucleotides: 2. CDR3 sequence (DNA): TGTGCCAGCAGCTTAGGACAGGGGACTAACTATGGCTACACCTTC. It translates to CASSLGQGTNYGYTF.

The V and J genes are TRBV27 and TRBJ1-5; D may be TRBD1 (6 bases). The CDR3 has 14 residues. In germline, CDR1 is MNHEY, CDR2 SMNVEV (reference sequence). V was clipped by 6 bases and J by 5 bases, with 14 bases between them. The CDR3 DNA reads TGTGCCAGCAGCCCTAGGACAGTGGATCAGCCCCAGCATTTT. This codes for CASSPRTVDQPQHF.

The chain is built from TRBV4-1 and TRBJ1-1, with 7 bases matching TRBD1. The CDR3 loop spans 14 amino acids. The V gene end was trimmed by 4 bases and the J gene end by 3 bases; junction bases not matched to a gene: 5. Germline V gene data show CDR1 as MGHRA and CDR2 as YSYEKL. The CDR3 region is CASSLGGSDTEAFF. The CDR3 coding sequence is TGCGCCAGCAGCCTAGGGGGCTCGGACACTGAAGCTTTCTTT.

This clone was observed a few times. This chain uses TRBV30 with TRBJ1-5; TRBD1 might be the D (5 bases). V dropped 3 bases and J dropped 6 bases, with 12 bases sitting between them. CDR1 and CDR2 (germline): GTSNPN, SVGIG (reference sequence). The CDR3 contains 13 residues. CDR3 amino acids: CAWSPTGGQPQHF. In DNA, the CDR3 is TGTGCCTGGAGCCCAACCGGGGGTCAGCCCCAGCATTTT. The whole variable domain, remainder taken from reference TRBV30 and TRBJ1-5, is SQTIHQWPATLVQPVGSPLSLECTVEGTSNPNLYWYRQAAGRGLQLLFYSVGIGQISSEVPQNLSASRPQDRQFILSSKKLLLSDSGFYLCAWSPTGGQPQHFGDGTRLSIL.

The chain employs TRBV4-3 and TRBJ2-1; TRBD2 matches at 14 bases. Germline lookup yields CDR1 LGHNA and CDR2 YSLEER. This CDR3 has 17 residues. J gave up 8 bases and V 1 base, and 7 bases lay outside the gene matches. CDR3 sequence (DNA): TGCGCCAGCAGCCAAGGACTAGCGGGGGGGAGCGGCGATGAGCAGTTCTTC. As protein: CASSQGLAGGSGDEQFF.

The chain combines TRBV7-9 with TRBJ1-1; D perhaps matches TRBD1 (6 bases). There are 16 residues in the CDR3. Trimming cost V 1 base and J 0 bases, with 12 bases left between them. CDR1 is SEHNR and CDR2 is FQNEAQ in the germline V gene (reference sequence). CDR3 in DNA: TGTGCCAGCAGCTTAGGGGGGCAGGAGATGAACACTGAAGCTTTCTTT. Translated, it gives CASSLGGQEMNTEAFF.

CDR3 coding DNA: TGTGCCAGCAGCTTGGGGGGCGTAAGCTCTGGGGCCAACGTCCTGACTTTC. Translation: CASSLGGVSSGANVLTF. The V and J genes are TRBV5-6 and TRBJ2-6; D might be TRBD1 (5 bases). Germline V gives CDR1 SGHDT, CDR2 YYEEEE. The ends were cut back, 0 bases at V and 0 bases at J, with 10 bases in the middle. CDR3 length equals 17 residues.

This clone was seen at least ten times. The chain carries TRBV10-3 and TRBJ1-5, with TRBD1 matching 7 bases. The ends lost 3 bases at V and 3 bases at J; junction bases unmatched: 5. The CDR3 has 15 residues. CDR1 and CDR2 (germline): ENHRY, SYGVKD. CDR3 coding DNA: TGTGCCATCAGTGAAAAGGGGGCCCTCAATCAGCCCCAGCATTTT. Protein: CAISEKGALNQPQHF.

This clone was seen a handful of times. The chain is built from TRBV6-5 and TRBJ2-7, with D perhaps TRBD1 (6 bases). Trimming cost V 6 bases and J 2 bases, with 14 bases left between them. Germline-derived CDR1 and CDR2 are MNHEY and SVGAGI. The CDR3 length is 14 residues. CDR3 protein: CASRRGTPTYEQYF. The CDR3 bases are TGTGCCAGCAGGAGAGGGACACCCACCTACGAGCAGTACTTC.

The CDR3 DNA follows: TGTGCCAGCACCCACCTCCCGGCCGGGGAGCTGTTTTTT. Translated: CASTHLPAGELFF. The rearrangement joins TRBV27 to TRBJ2-2; D remains ambiguous. Germline V CDR1 and CDR2: MNHEY, SMNVEV (reference sequence). The CDR3 totals 13 residues. V gave up 7 bases and J gave up 6 bases, with 12 bases separating them.

In its sample, this clone was seen once. This chain's CDR3 is CASSPGTSGVPFQETQYF. CDR3 nucleotides: TGCGCCAGCAGCCCCGGGACTAGCGGGGTGCCTTTCCAAGAGACCCAGTACTTC. The chain combines TRBV5-1 with TRBJ2-5, with 13 bases fitting TRBD2. The CDR3 has 18 residues. Trimming took 4 bases from V and 1 from J; bases not matched to a gene: 10. From germline, CDR1 is SGHRS and CDR2 YFSETQ.

The chain combines TRBV6-5 with TRBJ1-2; the D is unclear. With 8 bases removed from V and 2 bases from J, the gap between germline ends came to 6 bases. Germline CDR1 MNHEY, CDR2 SVGAGI. The CDR3 is 11 amino acids. The CDR3 nucleotides read TGTGCCAGCCGCGCAAACTATGGCTACACCTTC. Protein product: CASRANYGYTF.

V is TRBV27 and J is TRBJ1-1; TRBD1 matches 7 bases. V shed 5 bases and J 6 bases; nucleotides not matched to a gene: 9. The CDR3 totals 14 residues. Germline CDR1 MNHEY, CDR2 SMNVEV (reference sequence). CDR3 coding DNA: TGTGCCAGCAGTACCGACAGGGCGGCCCCTGAAGCTTTCTTT. This codes for CASSTDRAAPEAFF.

The V gene is TRBV10-2, the J gene TRBJ1-3; weak D call: TRBD1 (5 bases). In germline, CDR1 is WSHSY, CDR2 SAAADI. With 6 bases removed from V and 0 bases from J, the gap between germline ends came to 12 bases. This CDR3 is 15 amino acids long. CDR3 protein: CASSNPGFSGNTIYF. DNA for the CDR3: TGCGCCAGCAGCAATCCAGGGTTCTCTGGAAACACCATATATTTT.

The genes are TRBV2 and TRBJ1-6; 7 bases fit TRBD1. The germline gives CDR1 SNHLY, CDR2 FYNNEI. The CDR3 sequence is 13 residues long. V dropped 7 bases and J dropped 9; count of bases not matched to a gene: 6. DNA for the CDR3: TGTGCCAGCATCCAGGGGGTGCGTTCACCCCTCCACTTT. Translating it yields CASIQGVRSPLHF.

CDR3 DNA sequence: TGTGCCAGCAGCCGACGGACAGGGGGCGAAGAAAAACTGTTTTTT. This translates into CASSRRTGGEEKLFF. V is TRBV7-9 and J is TRBJ1-4; 11 bases are shared with TRBD1. J lost 8 bases, V lost 5 bases, and 7 bases had no gene match. The CDR3 has 15 residues. Per germline, CDR1 SEHNR and CDR2 FQNEAQ (reference sequence).

A few counts support this clone. J is TRBJ2-1 and V is TRBV5-6, with TRBD2 matching 7 bases. The CDR3 length is 15 residues. CDR1 and CDR2 from the germline V gene are SGHDT and YYEEEE. Losses at the gene ends were 4 bases for V and 8 bases for J; bases not matched to a gene: 12. CDR3 in DNA: TGTGCCAGCAGCCACGGACTAGGCCGGGGGGATGAGCAGTTCTTC. As protein: CASSHGLGRGDEQFF. Based on the CDR3 plus reference TRBV5-6 and TRBJ2-1, the full variable domain is DAGVTQSPTHLIKTRGQQVTLRCSPKSGHDTVSWYQQALGQGPQFIFQYYEEEERQRGNFPDRFSGHQFPNYSSELNVNALLLGDSALYLCASSHGLGRGDEQFFGPGTRLTVL.

This chain links TRBV30 with TRBJ1-3; D not certain. Germline values: CDR1 GTSNPN, CDR2 SVGIG (reference sequence). The CDR3 is 16 residues long. Deletions cut 5 bases from V and 2 bases from J, with 19 bases between. The CDR3 coding sequence is TGTGCCTGGGGTTCGGAAGGTGTCGGGGCTGGAAACACCATATATTTT. Translated, it gives CAWGSEGVGAGNTIYF.

J is TRBJ2-5 and V is TRBV11-3; D is ambiguous. This CDR3 comprises 13 residues. Per germline, CDR1 SGHNT and CDR2 YENEEA. V lost 2 bases to trimming and J lost 5 bases, with 9 bases between them. This CDR3 reads CASSLTGLETQYF. The CDR3 region has the DNA TGTGCCAGCAGCTTAACGGGTTTGGAGACCCAGTACTTC.

The rearrangement links TRBV30 to TRBJ1-6; D is unresolved. The CDR3 runs 11 residues. The germline CDR1 and CDR2 sequences are GTSNPN and SVGIG (reference sequence). V shed 3 bases and J shed 7 bases, with 4 bases lying between them. CDR3 DNA: TGTGCCTGGAGCATCAATTCACCCCTCCACTTT. Translation: CAWSINSPLHF.

The rearrangement joins TRBV5-1 to TRBJ1-2; TRBD1 matches 10 bases. CDR3 length: 16 amino acids. The germline gives CDR1 SGHRS, CDR2 YFSETQ. The V segment lost 4 bases and the J segment 7 bases; nucleotides outside the gene matches: 13. This CDR3 reads CASSEMPGQGSFGYTF. DNA for the CDR3: TGCGCCAGCAGCGAAATGCCGGGACAGGGGTCGTTTGGCTACACCTTC.